The clone carrying this T cell receptor beta chain has a count of ten or more. What it recognizes is unknown. Germline lookup yields CDR1 DFQATT and CDR2 SNEGSKA (reference sequence). The CDR3 totals 13 residues. V lost 5 bases to trimming and J lost 5 bases; unmatched junction nucleotides: 8. This record comes from a study of CD8 T cells in ankylosing spondylitis. Study-level results: Seemingly characteristic of ankylosing spondylitis blood was a TCR beta motif consisting of about 8 highly homologous variants. Reports of some motif variants in reactive arthritis synovial fluid and blood predate this one. Disease-linked clones were reportedly significantly enriched in matched ankylosing spondylitis synovial fluid.

Libraries of TCR beta came from quantitative 5'-RACE with molecular barcodes. One entry per CDR3 protein results from TCRdb running MiXCR on the 5' RACE reads. The profile covers 200,000 to 300,000 distinct CDR3 sequences, with around 7.8% appearing a single time and under 7.5% taken by the ten largest. Sequencing was done on a sample of blood, either unsorted or a sorted T cell fraction (not recorded which). This receptor was taken from a male donor with ankylosing spondylitis or in good health (not recorded which). V usage is TRBV20-1 and J usage is TRBJ2-5; 7 nucleotides line up with TRBD1. This CDR3 is CSAPRQGRETQYF. CDR3 coding DNA: TGCAGTGCTCCCCGACAGGGTCGGGAGACCCAGTACTTC.